This TCR beta chain was sequenced during a study of cytomegalovirus exposure and HLA in healthy donors (dated 2017 in TCRdb). Describing the broader study: A later analysis indicated that the 120 validation repertoires were generated on the platform also employed for the approximately 700 repertoires of the first cohort. High-throughput TCR immunosequencing, statistical association of individual TCRs with disease status, and machine learning were combined to predict cytomegalovirus infection status. The study aimed to test whether cataloging public T cell receptors could reveal signatures of past pathogen exposure. A separate validation cohort of 100 to 150 different subjects was used in addition to the approximately 670-subject first cohort.

General study outcomes and caveats: The authors suggested that the approach could potentially be extended to other disease states and immunological phenotypes. In vitro tests confirmed that a few of the cytomegalovirus-associated TCR beta chains recognize cytomegalovirus antigens. While some public TCRs were present in many individuals, most TCR sequences turned up only very rarely across donors. The validation cohort had no HLA typing available for a later analysis, so co-occurrence within that cohort was assessed over all 110 or so repertoires. A total of roughly 160 TCR beta chains were listed by the study as associated with cytomegalovirus. In both the original and validation cohorts, the classifier was reported to diagnose cytomegalovirus status with high specificity and sensitivity. Of the cluster scores, roughly 95% were above 0 in a later analysis, which found that TCRs clustered in the first cohort also tended to co-occur in the 120 or so validation repertoires.

The donors were included in the validation cohort of approximately 130 subjects, a group kept apart from the 666-subject first cohort. The CDR3 covers 13 residues, taking in both the cysteine and the phenylalanine. Solely the CDR3 DNA is kept, with 39 bases framed from the first base. The germline ends are 5 bases apart after V is trimmed by 1 base and J by 4 bases. The CDR1 and CDR2 encoded by the germline V gene are SGHDN and FVKESK. On this clone itself: Its specific antigen is unknown. One base away there is no much larger clone; base qualities are not given.

The method behind the library was the immunoSEQ multiplex PCR assay. The authors' analysis ran thus. A statistical classification framework was developed to diagnose cytomegalovirus status using the catalog of TCR beta chain sequences. Not all clones reach the TCRdb copy of this immuneACCESS table, which keeps in-frame sequences only. Checked studies attribute under half of the gap to unresolved V genes and leave the rest unexplained. V and J calls and clone size are given by that table; D and trimming were obtained from the DNA. The sample records roughly 130,000 clones, about 90% of which are singletons. 2.9% of the sample is held by the ten biggest clonotypes.

The receptor chain draws on TRBV14 and TRBJ2-1, with the D gene not clear enough to name. The receptor comes from a man in his late teens or twenties in good health and CMV-seronegative. Sequenced: PBMCs. The CDR3 in this case is CASSQAQYNEQFF. The sequenced DNA: TGTGCCAGCAGCCAAGCACAGTACAATGAGCAGTTCTTC.